This TCR beta chain was identified during a study of T cell repertoires in ileal Crohn's disease. Notes on the study in general: Endoscopic recurrence occurred in every patient whose clonality exceeded 26.8%. Compared with CD4 T cells, sorted CD8 cells carried more expanded clones. Active smokers at surgery had more clonal expansions than non-smokers.

Per sample, 500 to 650 nanograms of biopsy DNA were TCRB immunosequenced. TCRdb keeps only in-frame clones here, not all; method: immunoSEQ multiplex PCR. The sample consists of around 14,000 clones, roughly 70% of them appearing once. Worth noting for this clone: What it binds is unknown.

In germline, CDR1 is MNHEY, CDR2 SVGAGI. The CDR3 is made up of 15 amino acids. V lost 0 bases and J lost 5; bases outside the gene matches: 7. The chain recombines TRBV6-5 with TRBJ2-7; 7 bases agree with TRBD2. Material for sequencing was ileal tissue. The source is an adult with Crohn's disease. CDR3 nucleotide sequence: TGTGCCAGCAGTTACTCTGGGAGGGCCCTGGACGAGCAGTACTTC. The encoded protein is CASSYSGRALDEQYF.